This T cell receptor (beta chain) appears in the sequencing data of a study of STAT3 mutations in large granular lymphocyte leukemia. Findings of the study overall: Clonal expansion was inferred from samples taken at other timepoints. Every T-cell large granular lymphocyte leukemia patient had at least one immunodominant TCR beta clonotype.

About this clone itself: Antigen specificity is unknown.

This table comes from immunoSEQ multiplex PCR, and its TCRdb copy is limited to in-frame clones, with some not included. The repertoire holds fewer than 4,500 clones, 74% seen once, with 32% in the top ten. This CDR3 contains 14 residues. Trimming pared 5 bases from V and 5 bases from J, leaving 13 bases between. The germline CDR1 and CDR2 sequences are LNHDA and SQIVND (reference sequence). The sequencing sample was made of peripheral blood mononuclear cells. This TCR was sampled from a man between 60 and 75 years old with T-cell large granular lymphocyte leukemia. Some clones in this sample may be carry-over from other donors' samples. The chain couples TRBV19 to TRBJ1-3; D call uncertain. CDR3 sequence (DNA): TGTGCCAGTAGTGAGGATTCGGGGAGAAACACCATATATTTT. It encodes CASSEDSGRNTIYF.